The subject of this entry is one TCR beta chain. The sample originates from a study of PD-L1 blockade in urothelial cancer. Profiling relied on immunoSEQ multiplex PCR, and the TCRdb table lists in-frame clones only, not all of them. The sample contains tens of thousands of clones, 91% of which appear only once. The sample's time point: peripheral blood 6 weeks after treatment start. Specimen: PBMCs, collected around atezolizumab (anti-PD-L1) treatment. The sequence was obtained from a man aged 65-85 years with urothelial cancer.

The CDR3 reads CASSSTAPDTQYF. For the CDR3, the DNA is TGTGCCAGCAGTTCGACAGCTCCAGATACGCAGTATTTT. This chain uses TRBV6-5 with TRBJ2-3, with D tentatively TRBD1 (5 bases). CDR1 MNHEY and CDR2 SVGAGI come from the germline V gene. V was cut by 4 bases and J by 4 bases, with 9 bases left in between. The CDR3 totals 13 residues.